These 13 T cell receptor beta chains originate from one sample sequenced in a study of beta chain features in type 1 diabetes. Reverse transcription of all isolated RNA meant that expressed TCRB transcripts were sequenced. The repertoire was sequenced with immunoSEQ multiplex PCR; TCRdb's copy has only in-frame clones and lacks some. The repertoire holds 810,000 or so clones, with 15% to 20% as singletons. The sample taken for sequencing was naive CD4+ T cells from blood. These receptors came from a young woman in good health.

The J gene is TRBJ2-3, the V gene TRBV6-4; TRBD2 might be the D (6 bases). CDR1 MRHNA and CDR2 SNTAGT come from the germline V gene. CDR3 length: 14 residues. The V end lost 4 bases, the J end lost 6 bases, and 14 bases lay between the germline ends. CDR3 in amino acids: CASSVLAGVDTQYF. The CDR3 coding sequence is TGTGCCAGCAGTGTACTAGCCGGAGTCGATACGCAGTATTTT.

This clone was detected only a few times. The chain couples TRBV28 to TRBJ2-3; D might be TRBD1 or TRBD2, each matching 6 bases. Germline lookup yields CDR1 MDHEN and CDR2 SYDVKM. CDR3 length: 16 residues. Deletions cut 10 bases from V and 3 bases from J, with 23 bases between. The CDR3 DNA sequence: TGTGCCACCAATATCCGTAGCGGAGGGGGAACAGATACGCAGTATTTT. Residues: CATNIRSGGGTDTQYF.

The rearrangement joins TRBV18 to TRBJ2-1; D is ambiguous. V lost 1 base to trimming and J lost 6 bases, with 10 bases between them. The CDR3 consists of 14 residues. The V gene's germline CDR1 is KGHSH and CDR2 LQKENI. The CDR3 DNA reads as TGTGCCAGCTCACCACAGGGAATAGGCAATGAGCAGTTCTTC. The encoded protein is CASSPQGIGNEQFF.

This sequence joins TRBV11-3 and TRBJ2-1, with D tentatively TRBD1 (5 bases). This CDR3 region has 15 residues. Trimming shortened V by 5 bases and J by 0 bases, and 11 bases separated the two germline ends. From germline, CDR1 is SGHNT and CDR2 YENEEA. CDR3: CASSPEDNSYNEQFF. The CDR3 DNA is TGTGCCAGCAGCCCCGAGGACAACTCCTACAATGAGCAGTTCTTC.

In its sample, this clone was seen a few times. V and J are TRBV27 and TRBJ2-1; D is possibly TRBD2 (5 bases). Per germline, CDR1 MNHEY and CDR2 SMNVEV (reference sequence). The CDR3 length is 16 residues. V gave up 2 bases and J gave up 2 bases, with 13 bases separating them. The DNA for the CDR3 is TGTGCCAGCAGTTTAATACGGGGTTTGGCCTACAATGAGCAGTTCTTC. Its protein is CASSLIRGLAYNEQFF.

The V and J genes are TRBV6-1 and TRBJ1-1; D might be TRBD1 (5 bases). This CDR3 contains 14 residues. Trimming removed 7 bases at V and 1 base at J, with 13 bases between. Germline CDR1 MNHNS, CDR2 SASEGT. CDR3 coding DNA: TGTGCCAGCACCCAGGGACCAGGGAACACTGAAGCTTTCTTT. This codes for CASTQGPGNTEAFF.

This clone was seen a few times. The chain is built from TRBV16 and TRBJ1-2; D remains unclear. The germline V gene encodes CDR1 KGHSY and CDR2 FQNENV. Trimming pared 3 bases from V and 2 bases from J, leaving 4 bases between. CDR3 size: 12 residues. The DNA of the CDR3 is TGTGCCAGCAGCCAGGACAACTATGGCTACACCTTC. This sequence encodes CASSQDNYGYTF.

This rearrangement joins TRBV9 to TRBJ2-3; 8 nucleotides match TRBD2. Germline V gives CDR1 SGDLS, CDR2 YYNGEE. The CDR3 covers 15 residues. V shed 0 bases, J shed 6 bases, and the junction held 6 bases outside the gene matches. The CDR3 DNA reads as TGTGCCAGCAGCGTAGAAGCGGGAGTCGGGGATACGCAGTATTTT. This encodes CASSVEAGVGDTQYF.

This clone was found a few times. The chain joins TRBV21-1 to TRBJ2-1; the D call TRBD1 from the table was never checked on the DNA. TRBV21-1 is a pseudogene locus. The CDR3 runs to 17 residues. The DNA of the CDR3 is TGTGCCAGCAGCAAAGACTATTGGACAGGGTTTAACAATGAGCAGTTCTTC. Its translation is CASSKDYWTGFNNEQFF.

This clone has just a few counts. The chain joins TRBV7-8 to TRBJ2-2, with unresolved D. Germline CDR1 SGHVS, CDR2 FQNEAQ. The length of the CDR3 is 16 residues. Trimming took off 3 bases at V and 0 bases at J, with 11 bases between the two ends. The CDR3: CASSFKAYSNTGELFF. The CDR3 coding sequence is TGTGCCAGCAGCTTCAAAGCGTACTCGAACACCGGGGAGCTGTTTTTT.

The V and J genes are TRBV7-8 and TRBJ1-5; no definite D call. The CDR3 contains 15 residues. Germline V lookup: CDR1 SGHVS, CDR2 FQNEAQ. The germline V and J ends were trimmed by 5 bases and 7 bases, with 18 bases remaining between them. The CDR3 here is CASSKGPNHGQPQHF. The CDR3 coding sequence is TGTGCCAGCAGCAAGGGTCCCAACCACGGGCAGCCCCAGCATTTT. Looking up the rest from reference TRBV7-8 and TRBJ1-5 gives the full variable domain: GAGVSQSPRYKVAKRGQDVALRCDPISGHVSLFWYQQALGQGPEFLTYFQNEAQLDKSGLPSDRFFAERPEGSVSTLKIQRTQQEDSAVYLCASSKGPNHGQPQHFGDGTRLSIL.

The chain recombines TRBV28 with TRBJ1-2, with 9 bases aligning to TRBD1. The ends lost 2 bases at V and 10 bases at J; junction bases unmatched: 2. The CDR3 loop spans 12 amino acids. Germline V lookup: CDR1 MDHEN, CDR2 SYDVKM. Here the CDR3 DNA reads TGTGCCAGCAGTTTAAGGACAGGGGTCTACACCTTC. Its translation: CASSLRTGVYTF.

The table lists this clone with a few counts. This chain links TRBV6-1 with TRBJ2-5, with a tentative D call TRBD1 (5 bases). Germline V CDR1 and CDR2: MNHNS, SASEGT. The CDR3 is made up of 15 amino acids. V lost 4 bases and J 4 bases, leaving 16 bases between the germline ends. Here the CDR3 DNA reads TGTGCCAGCAGTGGTGGCCTGGCAGGGCGAGAGACCCAGTACTTC. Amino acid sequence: CASSGGLAGRETQYF.